Presented here are 18 T cell receptor beta chains from one specimen sequenced in a study of post-analysis software for immune sequencing data. General study results and limits: In patients, TRBV5-6, TRBV5-1 and TRBV20-1 belonged to four or five TRBV segments found more frequently than in controls.

No antigen has been identified for these receptors. Unique-molecular-identifier-tagged TCR beta cDNA libraries were used. TCRdb ran MiXCR on the PCR reads and lists one entry per CDR3 protein. The sample yields hundreds of thousands of distinct CDR3 sequences, 35% to 45% seen once. The sample comprised blood. These receptors were collected from a girl aged 5 to 17 with multiple sclerosis.

This clonotype came up many times. The chain is built from TRBV3-1 and TRBJ2-5; the match to TRBD1 covers 8 bases. The CDR3 has 17 residues. Germline V gene lookup returns CDR1 LGHDT and CDR2 YNNKEL (reference sequence). The J segment lost 2 bases and the V segment lost 1 base, leaving 9 bases of the junction unmatched. The CDR3, as DNA: TGTGCCAGCAGCCAAGGACAGGGGAGGACACAACAAGAGACCCAGTACTTC. This encodes CASSQGQGRTQQETQYF.

For this clonotype: This may be a read error, as it is one base from a much larger clone. CDR3 sequence (DNA): TGCAGTGCAACCCGGACAGGGGAGGCAGGTACGCAGTATTTT. Translation: CSATRTGEAGTQYF. V gene TRBV20-1 combines with J gene TRBJ2-3; 9 nucleotides line up with TRBD1. Germline lookup yields CDR1 DFQATT and CDR2 SNEGSKA (reference sequence). There are 14 residues in the CDR3. Unmatched junction bases numbered 12, after V lost 6 bases and J lost 8 bases.

This clonotype was picked up many times. The chain couples TRBV5-1 to TRBJ2-3; no firm D call. The germline gives CDR1 SGHRS, CDR2 YFSETQ. The CDR3 is 13 residues long. Trimming pared 5 bases from V and 2 bases from J, leaving 9 bases between. In DNA, the CDR3 is TGCGCCAGCAGTTCCTCATTCACAGATACGCAGTATTTT. It codes for CASSSSFTDTQYF.

The rearrangement joins TRBV10-3 to TRBJ1-6, with D possibly matching TRBD1 (5 bases). This CDR3 has 16 amino acids. Between the trimmed V and J ends, which lost 6 bases and 8 bases, there was a span of 20 bases. Germline V CDR1 and CDR2: ENHRY, SYGVKD. The CDR3: CAIRGDSGTWDSPLHF. CDR3 bases: TGTGCCATCAGGGGGGATTCCGGGACCTGGGATTCACCCCTCCACTTT.

The chain carries TRBV29-1 and TRBJ2-1, with D maybe TRBD2 (6 bases). The ends were cut back, 4 bases at V and 0 bases at J, with 13 bases in the middle. The CDR3 is made up of 15 amino acids. The germline V gene encodes CDR1 SQVTM and CDR2 ANQGSEA. DNA of the CDR3: TGCAGCGTTGCCGGGAGTGGGAGCTCCTACAATGAGCAGTTCTTC. Translated: CSVAGSGSSYNEQFF.

This clonotype was counted at least ten times. This sequence joins TRBV20-1 and TRBJ2-1; perhaps TRBD2 as D (6 bases). CDR1 DFQATT and CDR2 SNEGSKA come from the germline V gene (reference sequence). The V end lost 4 bases, the J end lost 9 bases, and 22 bases lay between the germline ends. The CDR3 spans 15 residues. The CDR3 sequence: CSANPVAGTPGEQFF. For the CDR3, the DNA is TGCAGTGCTAACCCAGTCGCGGGGACCCCCGGTGAGCAGTTCTTC.

In this sample, this clonotype turned up many times. This chain joins TRBV5-1 and TRBJ2-5; 9 bases are a match to TRBD2. The trim removed 5 bases at V and 4 bases at J, leaving 12 bases unmatched. This CDR3 is 16 amino acids long. Germline V gene sequence: CDR1 SGHRS, CDR2 YFSETQ. CDR3 in DNA: TGCGCCAGCAGTGCCGATTCCGGGACTAGCCTAGAGACCCAGTACTTC. This encodes CASSADSGTSLETQYF.

As regards this clonotype: This could be a read error, since a much larger clone is one nucleotide away. This chain joins TRBV20-1 and TRBJ2-4, with a possible D match to TRBD2 (5 bases). The germline V gene has CDR1 DFQATT and CDR2 SNEGSKA (reference sequence). This CDR3 region has 13 residues. CDR3 nucleotides: TGCAGTGCTAGAGGTCTAGCCAAAGACATTCAGTACTTC. Its protein product is CSARGLAKDIQYF.

The chain uses TRBV4-1 and TRBJ2-7; 12 bases are a match to TRBD2. The V gene end was trimmed by 1 base and the J gene end by 4 bases; junction bases not matched to a gene: 14. The CDR3 contains 19 residues. The germline gives CDR1 MGHRA, CDR2 YSYEKL. CDR3 DNA sequence: TGCGCCAGCAGCCAAGGTTCTGCTAGCGGGAGGGCCATTGGGTACGAGCAGTACTTC. This encodes CASSQGSASGRAIGYEQYF.

This clonotype has at least ten counts. The chain links TRBV30 to TRBJ1-4; no definite D call. CDR1 and CDR2 (germline): GTSNPN, SVGIG (reference sequence). V lost 3 bases and J 8 bases, leaving 13 bases between the germline ends. The CDR3 extends over 13 amino acids. The CDR3 protein is CAWRDGFNEKLFF. CDR3 DNA: TGTGCCTGGAGGGACGGGTTCAACGAAAAACTGTTTTTT.

This clonotype was recorded a few times. The CDR3 coding sequence is TGTGCCAGCAATTTGCGGTTTAACTATGGCTACACCTTC. Translation: CASNLRFNYGYTF. This chain uses TRBV27 with TRBJ1-2; D gene unclear. The V end lost 7 bases, the J end lost 1 base, and 10 bases lay between the germline ends. Per the germline V gene, CDR1 is MNHEY and CDR2 is SMNVEV (reference sequence). The CDR3 has 13 amino acids.

The chain combines TRBV4-3 with TRBJ2-1; 8 nucleotides line up with TRBD2. J lost 2 bases, V lost 4 bases, and 7 bases had no gene match. The CDR3 loop spans 16 amino acids. CDR1 and CDR2 from the germline V gene are LGHNA and YSLEER. The CDR3 coding sequence is TGCGCCAGCAGCCTTAGCGGGGAAGGCGCCTACAATGAGCAGTTCTTC. Encoded protein: CASSLSGEGAYNEQFF.

This clonotype was detected many times. The chain employs TRBV20-1 and TRBJ2-1; 8 nucleotides agree with TRBD1. CDR1 is DFQATT, CDR2 SNEGSKA, per germline (reference sequence). The CDR3 covers 16 residues. The junction had 13 bases not matched to a gene; V was cut back by 6 bases and J by 3 bases. CDR3 loop: CSAHRGVQGGYNEQFF. Written as DNA, the CDR3 is TGCAGTGCGCACAGGGGGGTCCAGGGGGGCTACAATGAGCAGTTCTTC.

This clonotype occurred many times. The chain is built from TRBV4-1 and TRBJ2-1; no firm D call. The V and J ends lost 1 base and 9 bases respectively, with 7 bases between them. CDR3 length: 12 residues. Germline CDR1 is MGHRA and CDR2 is YSYEKL. The CDR3: CASSQVQSEQFF. DNA for the CDR3: TGCGCCAGCAGCCAAGTGCAATCTGAGCAGTTCTTC.

This clonotype occurred once. A much larger clone sits a single nucleotide away, making a read error possible. V usage is TRBV20-1 and J usage is TRBJ2-1; 7 nucleotides agree with TRBD2. The CDR3 runs to 14 residues. CDR1 and CDR2 (germline): DFQATT, SNEGSKA (reference sequence). In DNA, the CDR3 is TGCGGTGCTAGGGGCCGGGGGGCCTACAATGAGCAGTTCTTC. Amino acids: CGARGRGAYNEQFF.

This sequence joins TRBV7-2 and TRBJ2-5; D gene unclear. The end of the DNA aligns better with TRBJ2-7, so the J call may be wrong. The CDR3 runs 15 residues. Germline V gives CDR1 SGHTA, CDR2 FQGNSA. The DNA of the CDR3 is TGTGCCAGCAGCCCCTGGACCTTGAGCTCGGGCGAGCAGTACTTC. This gives the protein CASSPWTLSSGEQYF.

Details on this clonotype: At one boundary the junction diverges from the germline segment, which might be a read error. The J gene is TRBJ1-6, the V gene TRBV7-2; D unclear. This CDR3 comprises 12 residues. Germline values: CDR1 SGHTA, CDR2 FQGNSA. CDR3 coding DNA: TGTGCCAGCAGCTTCAGGAATTCACCCCCCCACTTT. Amino acids: CASSFRNSPPHF.

This clonotype was found a few times. The J gene is TRBJ1-1, the V gene TRBV3-1; D is uncertain. The CDR3 runs 14 residues. Germline-derived CDR1 and CDR2 are LGHDT and YNNKEL (reference sequence). Trimming left V 2 bases short and J 5 bases short, with 12 bases between. CDR3 loop: CASSQISGRTEAFF. As DNA, the CDR3 is TGTGCCAGCAGCCAAATTTCGGGGAGGACTGAAGCTTTCTTT. The full variable domain, with the rest looked up from reference TRBV3-1 and TRBJ1-1, is DTAVSQTPKYLVTQMGNDKSIKCEQNLGHDTMYWYKQDSKKFLKIMFSYNNKELIINETVPNRFSPKSPDKAHLNLHINSLELGDSAVYFCASSQISGRTEAFFGQGTRLTVV.